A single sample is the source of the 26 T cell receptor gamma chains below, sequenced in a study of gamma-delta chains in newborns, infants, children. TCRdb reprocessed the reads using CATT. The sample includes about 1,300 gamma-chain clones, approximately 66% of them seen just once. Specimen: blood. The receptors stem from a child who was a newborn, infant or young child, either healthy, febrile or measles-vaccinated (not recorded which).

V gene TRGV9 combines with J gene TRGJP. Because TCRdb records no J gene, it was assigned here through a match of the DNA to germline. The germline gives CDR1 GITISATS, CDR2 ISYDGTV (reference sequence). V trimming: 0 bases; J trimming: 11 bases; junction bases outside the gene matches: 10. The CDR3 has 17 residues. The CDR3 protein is CALWEVQSTVGKKIKVF. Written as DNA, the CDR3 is TGTGCCTTGTGGGAGGTGCAGTCGACGGTGGGCAAAAAAATCAAGGTATTT.

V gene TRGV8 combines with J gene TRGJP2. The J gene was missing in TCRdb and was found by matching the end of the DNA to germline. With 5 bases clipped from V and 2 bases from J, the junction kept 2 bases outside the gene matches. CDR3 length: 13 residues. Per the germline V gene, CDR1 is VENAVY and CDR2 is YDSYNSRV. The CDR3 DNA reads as TGTGCCACCTGGGCAAGTAGTGATTGGATCAAGACGTTT. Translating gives CATWASSDWIKTF.

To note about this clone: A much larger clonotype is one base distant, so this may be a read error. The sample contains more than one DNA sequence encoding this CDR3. CDR3 sequence reads: CALWEVLLGKKIKVF. The CDR3 DNA reads as TGTGCCTTGTGGGAGGTGCTGTTGGGCAAAAAAATCAAGGTATTT. This sequence joins TRGV9 and TRGJP. Assignment of the J gene here rests on matching the DNA to germline, because TCRdb gives none. Per germline, CDR1 GITISATS and CDR2 ISYDGTV (reference sequence). The CDR3 length is 15 residues. Trimming at V came to 0 bases and at J to 9 bases, leaving 2 bases not matched to a gene.

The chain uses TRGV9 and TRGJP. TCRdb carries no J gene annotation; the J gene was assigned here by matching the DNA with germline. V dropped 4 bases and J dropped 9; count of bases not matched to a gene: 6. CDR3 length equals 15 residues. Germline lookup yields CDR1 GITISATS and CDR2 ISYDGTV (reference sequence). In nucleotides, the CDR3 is TGTGCCTTGTGGGATGAGATGTTGGGCAAAAAAATCAAGGTATTT. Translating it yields CALWDEMLGKKIKVF.

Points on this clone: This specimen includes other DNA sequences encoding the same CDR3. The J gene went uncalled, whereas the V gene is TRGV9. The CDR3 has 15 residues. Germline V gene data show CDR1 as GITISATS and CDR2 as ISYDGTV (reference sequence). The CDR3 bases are TGTGCCTTGTGGGAGGTCGGGTTGGGCAAAAAAATAAAGGTATTT. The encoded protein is CALWEVGLGKKIKVF.

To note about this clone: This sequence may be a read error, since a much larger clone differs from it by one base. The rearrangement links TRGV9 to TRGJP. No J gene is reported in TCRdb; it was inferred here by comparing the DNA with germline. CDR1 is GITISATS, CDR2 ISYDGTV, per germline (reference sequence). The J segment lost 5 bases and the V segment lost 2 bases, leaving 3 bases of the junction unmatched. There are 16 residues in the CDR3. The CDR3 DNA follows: TGTGCCTTGTGGGAGGAGAAAGAGTTGGGCAAAAAAATCAAGGTATTT. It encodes CALWEEKELGKKIKVF.

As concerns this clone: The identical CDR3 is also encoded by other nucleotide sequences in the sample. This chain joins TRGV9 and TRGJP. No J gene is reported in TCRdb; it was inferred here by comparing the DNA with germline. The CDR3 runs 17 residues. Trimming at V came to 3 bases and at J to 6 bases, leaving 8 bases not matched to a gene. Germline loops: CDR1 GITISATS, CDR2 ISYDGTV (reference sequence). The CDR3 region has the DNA TGTGCCTTGTGGGAGCCGCGGGGAGAGTTGGGCAAAAAAATCAAGGTATTT. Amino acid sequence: CALWEPRGELGKKIKVF.

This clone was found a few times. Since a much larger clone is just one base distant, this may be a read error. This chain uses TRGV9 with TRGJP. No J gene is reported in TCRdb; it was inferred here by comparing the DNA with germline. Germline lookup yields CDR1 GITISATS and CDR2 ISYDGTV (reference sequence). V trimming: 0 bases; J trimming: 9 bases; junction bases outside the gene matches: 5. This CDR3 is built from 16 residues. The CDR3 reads CALWEVQGLGKKIKVF. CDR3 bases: TGTGCCTTGTGGGAGGTGCAGGGGTTGGGCAAAAAAATCAAGGTATTT.

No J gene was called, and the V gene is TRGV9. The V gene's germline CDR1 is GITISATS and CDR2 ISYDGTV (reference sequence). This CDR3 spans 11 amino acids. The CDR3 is CALWVIYKKLF. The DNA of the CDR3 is TGTGCCTTGTGGGTAATTTATAAGAAGCTCTTT.

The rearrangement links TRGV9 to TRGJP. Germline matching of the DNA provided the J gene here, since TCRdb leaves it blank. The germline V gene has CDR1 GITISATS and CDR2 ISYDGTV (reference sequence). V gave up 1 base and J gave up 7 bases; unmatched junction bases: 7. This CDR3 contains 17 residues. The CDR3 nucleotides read TGTGCCTTGTGGGAGGTAATCGGGGAGTTGGGCAAAAAAATCAAGGTATTT. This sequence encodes CALWEVIGELGKKIKVF.

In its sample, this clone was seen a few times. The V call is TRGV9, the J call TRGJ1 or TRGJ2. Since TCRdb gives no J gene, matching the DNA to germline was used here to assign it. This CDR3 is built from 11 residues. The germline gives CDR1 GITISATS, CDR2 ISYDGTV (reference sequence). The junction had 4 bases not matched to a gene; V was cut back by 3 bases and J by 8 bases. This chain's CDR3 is CALWELNKKLF. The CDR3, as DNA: TGTGCCTTGTGGGAGCTAAATAAGAAACTCTTT.

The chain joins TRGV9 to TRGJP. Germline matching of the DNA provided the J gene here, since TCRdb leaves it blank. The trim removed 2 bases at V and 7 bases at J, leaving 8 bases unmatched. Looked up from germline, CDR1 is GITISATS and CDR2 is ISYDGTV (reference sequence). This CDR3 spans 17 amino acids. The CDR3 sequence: CALWEAPAELGKKIKVF. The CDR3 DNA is TGTGCCTTGTGGGAGGCCCCAGCCGAGTTGGGCAAAAAAATCAAGGTATTT.

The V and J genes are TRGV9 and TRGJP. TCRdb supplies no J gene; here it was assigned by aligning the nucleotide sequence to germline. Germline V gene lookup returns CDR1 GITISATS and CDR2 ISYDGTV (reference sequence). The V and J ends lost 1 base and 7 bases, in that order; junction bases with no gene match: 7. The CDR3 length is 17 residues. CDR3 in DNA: TGTGCCTTGTGGGAGGTCGAGGGGGAGTTGGGCAAAAAAATCAAGGTATTT. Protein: CALWEVEGELGKKIKVF.

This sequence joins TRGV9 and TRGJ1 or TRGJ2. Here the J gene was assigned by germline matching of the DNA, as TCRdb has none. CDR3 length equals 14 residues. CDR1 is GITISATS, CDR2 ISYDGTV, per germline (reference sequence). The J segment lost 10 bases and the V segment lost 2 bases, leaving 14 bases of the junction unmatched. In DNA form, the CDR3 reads TGTGCCTTGTGGGAGGCGCGCACGACGGGGAAGAAACTCTTT. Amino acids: CALWEARTTGKKLF.

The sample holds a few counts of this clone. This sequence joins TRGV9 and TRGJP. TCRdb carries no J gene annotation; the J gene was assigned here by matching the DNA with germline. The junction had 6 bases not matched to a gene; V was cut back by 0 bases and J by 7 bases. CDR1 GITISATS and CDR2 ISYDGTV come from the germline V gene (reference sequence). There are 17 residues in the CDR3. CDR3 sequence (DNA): TGTGCCTTGTGGGAGGTGCATAGCGAGTTGGGCAAAAAAATCAAGGTATTT. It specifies CALWEVHSELGKKIKVF.

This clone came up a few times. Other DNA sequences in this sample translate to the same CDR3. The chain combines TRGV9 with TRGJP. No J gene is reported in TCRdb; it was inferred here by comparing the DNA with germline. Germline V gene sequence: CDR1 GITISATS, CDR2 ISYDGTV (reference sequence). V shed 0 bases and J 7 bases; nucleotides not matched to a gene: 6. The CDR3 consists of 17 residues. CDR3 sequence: CALWEVHRELGKKIKVF. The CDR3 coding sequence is TGTGCCTTGTGGGAGGTGCATAGGGAGTTGGGCAAAAAAATCAAGGTATTT.

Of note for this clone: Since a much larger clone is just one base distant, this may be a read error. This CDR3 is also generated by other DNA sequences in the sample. The CDR3 reads CALWEVGLGKKIKVF. The CDR3 bases are TGTGCCTTGTGGGAGGTGGGGTTGGGCAAAAAAATCAAGGTATTT. The J gene is TRGJP, the V gene TRGV9. TCRdb offers no J gene call, so here the DNA was matched to germline to obtain one. The V gene end was trimmed by 0 bases and the J gene end by 9 bases; junction bases not matched to a gene: 2. This CDR3 comprises 15 residues. Per the germline V gene, CDR1 is GITISATS and CDR2 is ISYDGTV (reference sequence).

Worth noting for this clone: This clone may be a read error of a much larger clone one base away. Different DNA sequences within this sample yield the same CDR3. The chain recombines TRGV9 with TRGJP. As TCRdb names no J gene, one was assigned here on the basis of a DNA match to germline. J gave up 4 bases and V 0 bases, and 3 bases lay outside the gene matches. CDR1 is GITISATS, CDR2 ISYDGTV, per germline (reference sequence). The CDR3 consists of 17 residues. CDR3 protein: CALWEVPQELGKKIKVF. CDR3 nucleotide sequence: TGTGCCTTGTGGGAGGTGCCACAAGAGTTGGGCAAAAAAATCAAGGTATTT.

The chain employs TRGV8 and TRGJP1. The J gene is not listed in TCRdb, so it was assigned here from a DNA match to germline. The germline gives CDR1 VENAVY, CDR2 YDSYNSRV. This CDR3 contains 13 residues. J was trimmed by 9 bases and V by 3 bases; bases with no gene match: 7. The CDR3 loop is CATWDESSWFKIF. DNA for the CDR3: TGTGCCACCTGGGATGAGTCCAGTTGGTTCAAGATATTT.

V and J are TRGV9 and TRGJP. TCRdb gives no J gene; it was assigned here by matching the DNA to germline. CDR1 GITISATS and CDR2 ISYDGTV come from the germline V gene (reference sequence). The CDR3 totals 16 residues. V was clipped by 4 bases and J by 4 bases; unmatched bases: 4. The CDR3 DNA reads TGTGCCTTGTGGGATCCCCAAGAGTTGGGCAAAAAAATCAAGGTATTT. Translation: CALWDPQELGKKIKVF.

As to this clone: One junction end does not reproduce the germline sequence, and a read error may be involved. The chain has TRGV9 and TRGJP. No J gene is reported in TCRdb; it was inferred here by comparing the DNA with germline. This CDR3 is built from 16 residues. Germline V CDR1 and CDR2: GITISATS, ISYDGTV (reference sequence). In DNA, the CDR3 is TGTGCCTTGTGGGGAACCGAAGAGTTGGGCAAGAAAATCAAGGTATTT. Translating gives CALWGTEELGKKIKVF.

The CDR3 region has the DNA TGTGCCTTGCAAGAGTTGGGCAAAAAAATCAAGGTATTT. Translated: CALQELGKKIKVF. The genes are TRGV9 and TRGJP. Matching the DNA to germline supplied the J gene, which TCRdb does not give. V gave up 9 bases and J gave up 4 bases; unmatched junction bases: 0. The germline gives CDR1 GITISATS, CDR2 ISYDGTV (reference sequence). This CDR3 spans 13 amino acids.

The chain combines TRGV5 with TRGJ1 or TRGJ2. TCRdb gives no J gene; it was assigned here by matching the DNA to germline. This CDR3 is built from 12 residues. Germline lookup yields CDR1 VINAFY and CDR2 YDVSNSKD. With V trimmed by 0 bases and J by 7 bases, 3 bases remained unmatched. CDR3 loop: CATWDRLYKKLF. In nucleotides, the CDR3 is TGTGCCACCTGGGACAGGCTCTATAAGAAACTCTTT.

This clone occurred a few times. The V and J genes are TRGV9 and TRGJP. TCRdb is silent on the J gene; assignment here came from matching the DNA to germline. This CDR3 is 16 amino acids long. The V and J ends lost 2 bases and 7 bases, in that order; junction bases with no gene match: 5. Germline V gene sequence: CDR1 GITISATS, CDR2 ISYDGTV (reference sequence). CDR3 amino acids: CALWEALELGKKIKVF. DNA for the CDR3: TGTGCCTTGTGGGAGGCTCTTGAGTTGGGCAAAAAAATCAAGGTATTT.

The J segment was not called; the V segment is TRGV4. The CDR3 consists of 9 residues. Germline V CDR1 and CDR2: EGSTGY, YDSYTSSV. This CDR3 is CATWAGKLF. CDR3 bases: TGTGCCACCTGGGCAGGCAAACTCTTT.

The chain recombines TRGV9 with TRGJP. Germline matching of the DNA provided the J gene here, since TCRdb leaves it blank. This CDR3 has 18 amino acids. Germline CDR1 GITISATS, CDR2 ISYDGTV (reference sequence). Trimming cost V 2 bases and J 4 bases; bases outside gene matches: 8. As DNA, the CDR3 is TGTGCCTTGTGGGAGGCCAACTTTCAAGAGTTGGGCAAAAAAATCAAGGTATTT. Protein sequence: CALWEANFQELGKKIKVF.